This paragraph reports one T cell receptor (beta chain). Donors were grouped by their self-reported clinical history. Recovered status in Cohort 3 required two negative PCRs, clearance, or symptom resolution. The record originates from a study of blood T cell repertoires in COVID-19. Study-level background: Samples representing acute and convalescent COVID-19 were sourced from the United States, Italy and Spain. PBMCs, B-cell-depleted T cells, or T cells were the source of the cDNA or gDNA that made up the material.

Unmatched junction bases numbered 10, after V lost 6 bases and J lost 2 bases. Per the germline V gene, CDR1 is MRHNA and CDR2 is SNTAGT. The CDR3 has 16 amino acids. Profiling relied on immunoSEQ multiplex PCR, and the TCRdb table lists in-frame clones only, not all of them. The data show about 250,000 clones, 85% to 90% seen once. The rearrangement uses TRBV6-4 and TRBJ1-5, with 7 bases that match TRBD1. The TCR sequence derives from a woman between 18 and 30 years old who had recovered from COVID-19. Sequenced sample: PBMCs or T cells enriched from blood (not recorded which). This CDR3 is CASSFSTGAGNQPQHF. CDR3 DNA: TGTGCCAGCAGCTTTAGTACAGGGGCAGGCAATCAGCCCCAGCATTTT.